A single sample is the source of the 7 T cell receptor beta chains below, sequenced in a study of T cell changes during pregnancy in multiple sclerosis. TCRdb's copy holds only in-frame clones and misses some; the assay was immunoSEQ multiplex PCR. This table has roughly 100,000 clones, about 90% appearing once. Sample: peripheral blood, taken before pregnancy. These receptors were obtained from a female donor with multiple sclerosis, enrolled in a pregnancy study.

This rearrangement joins TRBV11-3 to TRBJ2-5; 9 nucleotides line up with TRBD1. The CDR3 contains 14 residues. Germline CDR1 SGHNT, CDR2 YENEEA. The J segment lost 3 bases and the V segment lost 8 bases, leaving 7 bases of the junction unmatched. The CDR3 sequence is CASSTRDREETQYF. CDR3 DNA sequence: TGTGCCAGCTCAACCCGGGACAGGGAAGAGACCCAGTACTTC.

This rearrangement joins TRBV10-3 to TRBJ2-7, with 8 bases fitting TRBD1. The CDR3 length is 13 residues. With V trimmed by 10 bases and J by 4 bases, 9 bases remained unmatched. The germline V gene has CDR1 ENHRY and CDR2 SYGVKD. The CDR3 DNA reads as TGTGCCACCCTTGGACAGGGATCGTACGAGCAGTACTTC. Translation: CATLGQGSYEQYF.

The chain is built from TRBV28 and TRBJ2-1, with 8 bases that match TRBD2. V was clipped by 6 bases and J by 5 bases; unmatched bases: 9. CDR1 is MDHEN and CDR2 is SYDVKM in the germline V gene. The CDR3 has 15 residues. CDR3 amino acids: CASRDGSSGDNEQFF. CDR3 DNA sequence: TGTGCCAGCAGAGATGGGAGTAGCGGGGACAATGAGCAGTTCTTC.

The chain joins TRBV7-8 to TRBJ1-2, with 7 bases lining up with TRBD1. The CDR3 runs to 14 residues. The J segment lost 6 bases and the V segment lost 0 bases, leaving 4 bases of the junction unmatched. Germline-derived CDR1 and CDR2 are SGHVS and FQNEAQ. The CDR3 DNA reads TGTGCCAGCAGCTTAGCGGGCAGGGGGGATGGCTACACCTTC. Translated: CASSLAGRGDGYTF.

This chain uses TRBV28 with TRBJ1-1; D remains unclear. The V gene's germline CDR1 is MDHEN and CDR2 SYDVKM. This CDR3 is 13 amino acids long. Trimming removed 4 bases from V and 9 bases from J, with 15 bases in between. CDR3 bases: TGTGCCAGCAGTTCCAACCAACCACTTAAAGCTTTCTTT. Translating gives CASSSNQPLKAFF.

V gene TRBV10-3 combines with J gene TRBJ1-1, with a weak D call TRBD1 (5 bases). From germline, CDR1 is ENHRY and CDR2 SYGVKD. V shed 6 bases and J shed 3 bases, with 14 bases lying between them. This CDR3 has 14 amino acids. The CDR3 DNA sequence: TGTGCCATCAGAAAAACAGGTACGGACACTGAAGCTTTCTTT. Protein: CAIRKTGTDTEAFF.

This rearrangement joins TRBV9 to TRBJ2-6; D perhaps matches TRBD1 (5 bases). Trimming left V 4 bases short and J 0 bases short, with 11 bases between. The germline V gene encodes CDR1 SGDLS and CDR2 YYNGEE. The CDR3 runs to 16 residues. CDR3 amino acids: CASSPRDSSGANVLTF. For the CDR3, the DNA is TGTGCCAGCAGCCCCCGAGACAGCTCTGGGGCCAACGTCCTGACTTTC. Combining the CDR3 with reference TRBV9 and TRBJ2-6 gives the whole variable domain DSGVTQTPKHLITATGQRVTLRCSPRSGDLSVYWYQQSLDQGLQFLIQYYNGEERAKGNILERFSAQQFPDLHSELNLSSLELGDSALYFCASSPRDSSGANVLTFGAGSRLTVL.